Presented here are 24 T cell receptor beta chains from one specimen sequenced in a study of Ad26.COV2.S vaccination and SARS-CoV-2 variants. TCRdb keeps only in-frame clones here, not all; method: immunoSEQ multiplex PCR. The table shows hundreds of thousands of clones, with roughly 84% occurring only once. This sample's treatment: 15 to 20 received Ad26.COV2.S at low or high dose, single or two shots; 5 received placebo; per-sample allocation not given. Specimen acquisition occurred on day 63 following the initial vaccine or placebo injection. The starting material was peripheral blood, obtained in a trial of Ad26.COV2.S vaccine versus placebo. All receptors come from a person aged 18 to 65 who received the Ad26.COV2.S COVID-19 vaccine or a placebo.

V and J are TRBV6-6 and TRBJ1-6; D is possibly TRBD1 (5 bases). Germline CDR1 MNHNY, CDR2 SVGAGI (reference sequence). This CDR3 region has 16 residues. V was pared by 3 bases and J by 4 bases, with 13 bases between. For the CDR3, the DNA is TGTGCCAGCAGTTATCCCGACAGTCCTTATAATTCACCCCTCCACTTT. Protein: CASSYPDSPYNSPLHF.

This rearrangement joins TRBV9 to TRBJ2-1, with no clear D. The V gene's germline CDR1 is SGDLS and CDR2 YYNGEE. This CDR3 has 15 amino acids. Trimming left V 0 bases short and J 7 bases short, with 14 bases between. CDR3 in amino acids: CASSVESFLMNEQFF. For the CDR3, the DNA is TGTGCCAGCAGCGTAGAAAGCTTTCTGATGAATGAGCAGTTCTTC.

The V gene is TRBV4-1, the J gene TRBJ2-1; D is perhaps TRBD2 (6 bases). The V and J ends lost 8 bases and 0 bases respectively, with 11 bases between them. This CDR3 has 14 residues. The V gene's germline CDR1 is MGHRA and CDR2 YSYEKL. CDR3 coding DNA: TGCGCCAGCGGGGACTCCAGCTCCTACAATGAGCAGTTCTTC. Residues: CASGDSSSYNEQFF.

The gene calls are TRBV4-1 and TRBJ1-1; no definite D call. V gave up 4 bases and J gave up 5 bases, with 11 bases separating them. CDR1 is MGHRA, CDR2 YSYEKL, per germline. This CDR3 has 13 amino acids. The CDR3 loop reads CASSPATSTEAFF. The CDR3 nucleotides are TGCGCCAGCAGCCCTGCCACGAGTACTGAAGCTTTCTTT.

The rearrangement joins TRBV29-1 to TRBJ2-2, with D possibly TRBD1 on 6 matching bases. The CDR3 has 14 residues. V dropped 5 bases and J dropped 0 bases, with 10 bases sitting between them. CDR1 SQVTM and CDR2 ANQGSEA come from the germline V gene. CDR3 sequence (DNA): TGCAGCGTTCTCGGGACAACGAACACCGGGGAGCTGTTTTTT. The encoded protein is CSVLGTTNTGELFF.

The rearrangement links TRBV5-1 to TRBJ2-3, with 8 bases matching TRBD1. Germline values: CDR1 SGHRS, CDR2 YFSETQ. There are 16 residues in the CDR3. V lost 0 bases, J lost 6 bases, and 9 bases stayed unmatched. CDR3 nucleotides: TGCGCCAGCAGCTTGGAAGGCAGGGGGCTGGTGGATACGCAGTATTTT. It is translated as CASSLEGRGLVDTQYF.

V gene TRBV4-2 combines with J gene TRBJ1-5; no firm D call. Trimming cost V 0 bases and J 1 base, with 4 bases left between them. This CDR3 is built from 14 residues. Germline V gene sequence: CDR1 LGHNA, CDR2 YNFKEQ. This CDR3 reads CASSQDDSNQPQHF. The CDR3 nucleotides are TGTGCCAGCAGCCAAGATGACAGCAATCAGCCCCAGCATTTT.

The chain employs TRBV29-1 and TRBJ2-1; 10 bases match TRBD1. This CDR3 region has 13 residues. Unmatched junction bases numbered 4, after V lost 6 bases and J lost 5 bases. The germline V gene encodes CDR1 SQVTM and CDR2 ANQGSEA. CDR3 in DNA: TGCAGCGTGGGACAGGGGATTCACAATGAGCAGTTCTTC. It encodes CSVGQGIHNEQFF.

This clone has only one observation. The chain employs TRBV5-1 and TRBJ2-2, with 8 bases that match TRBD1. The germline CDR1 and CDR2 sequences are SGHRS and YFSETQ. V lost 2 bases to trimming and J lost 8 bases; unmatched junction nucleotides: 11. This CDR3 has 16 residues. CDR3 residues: CASSFRTGMIVGELFF. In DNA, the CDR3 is TGCGCCAGCAGCTTTCGGACAGGGATGATCGTGGGGGAGCTGTTTTTT.

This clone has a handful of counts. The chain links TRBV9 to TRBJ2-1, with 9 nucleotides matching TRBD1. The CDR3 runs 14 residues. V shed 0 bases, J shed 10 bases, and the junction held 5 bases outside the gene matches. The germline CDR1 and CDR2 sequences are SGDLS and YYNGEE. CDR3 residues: CASSVDRGRWEQFF. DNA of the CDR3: TGTGCCAGCAGCGTAGACAGGGGGCGCTGGGAGCAGTTCTTC.

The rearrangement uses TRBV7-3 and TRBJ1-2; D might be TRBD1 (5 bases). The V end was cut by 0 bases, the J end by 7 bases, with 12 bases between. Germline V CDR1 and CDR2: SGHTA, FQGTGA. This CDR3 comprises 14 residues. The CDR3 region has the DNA TGTGCCAGCAGCTTAACGAAGGGGCGCGTTGGCTACACCTTC. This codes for CASSLTKGRVGYTF.

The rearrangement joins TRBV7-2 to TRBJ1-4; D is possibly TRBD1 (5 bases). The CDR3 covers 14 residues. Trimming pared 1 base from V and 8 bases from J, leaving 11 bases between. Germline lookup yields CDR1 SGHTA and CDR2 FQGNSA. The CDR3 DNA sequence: TGTGCCAGCAGCTTAGAACCAGGGAAGGAAAAACTGTTTTTT. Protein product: CASSLEPGKEKLFF.

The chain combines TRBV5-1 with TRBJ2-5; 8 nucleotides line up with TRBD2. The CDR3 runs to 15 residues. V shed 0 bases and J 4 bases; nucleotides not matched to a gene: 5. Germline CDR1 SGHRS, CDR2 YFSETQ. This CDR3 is CASSLEGSGGETQYF. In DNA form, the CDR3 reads TGCGCCAGCAGCTTGGAAGGCAGCGGGGGAGAGACCCAGTACTTC.

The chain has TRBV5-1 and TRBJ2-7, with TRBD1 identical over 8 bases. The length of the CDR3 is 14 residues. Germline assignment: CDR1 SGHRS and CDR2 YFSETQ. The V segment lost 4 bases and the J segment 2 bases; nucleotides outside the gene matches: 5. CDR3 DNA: TGCGCCAGCAGCCCCGGGACAGGAGCCTACGAGCAGTACTTC. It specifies CASSPGTGAYEQYF.

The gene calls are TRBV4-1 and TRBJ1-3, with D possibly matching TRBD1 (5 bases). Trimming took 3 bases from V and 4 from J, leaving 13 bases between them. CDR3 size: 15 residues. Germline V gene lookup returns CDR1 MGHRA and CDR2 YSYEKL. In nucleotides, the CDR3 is TGCGCCAGCAGCCAGAACCCAGGGCCGGGAAACACCATATATTTT. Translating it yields CASSQNPGPGNTIYF.

Written as DNA, the CDR3 is TGTGCCACCAGCAGAGAGGATTTAAGGAGCTATGGCTACACCTTC. Translating gives CATSREDLRSYGYTF. The V and J genes are TRBV15 and TRBJ1-2, with unresolved D. The CDR3 is 15 amino acids. Trimming cost V 0 bases and J 4 bases, with 12 bases left between them. Per germline, CDR1 LNHNV and CDR2 YYDKDF (reference sequence). Based on the CDR3 plus reference TRBV15 and TRBJ1-2, the full variable domain is DAMVIQNPRYQVTQFGKPVTLSCSQTLNHNVMYWYQQKSSQAPKLLFHYYDKDFNNEADTPDNFQSRRPNTSFCFLDIRSPGLGDTAMYLCATSREDLRSYGYTFGSGTRLTVV.

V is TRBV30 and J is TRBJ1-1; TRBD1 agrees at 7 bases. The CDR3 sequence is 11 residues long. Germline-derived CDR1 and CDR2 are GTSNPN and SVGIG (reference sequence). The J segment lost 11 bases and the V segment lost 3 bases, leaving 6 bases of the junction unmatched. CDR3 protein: CAWRTGARAFF. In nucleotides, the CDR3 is TGTGCCTGGAGAACAGGGGCCCGGGCTTTCTTT. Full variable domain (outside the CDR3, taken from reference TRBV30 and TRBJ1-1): SQTIHQWPATLVQPVGSPLSLECTVEGTSNPNLYWYRQAAGRGLQLLFYSVGIGQISSEVPQNLSASRPQDRQFILSSKKLLLSDSGFYLCAWRTGARAFFGQGTRLTVV.

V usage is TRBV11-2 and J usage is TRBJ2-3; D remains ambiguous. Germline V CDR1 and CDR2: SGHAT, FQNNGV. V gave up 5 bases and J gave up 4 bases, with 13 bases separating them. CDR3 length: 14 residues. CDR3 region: CASSLPRAPDTQYF. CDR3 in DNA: TGTGCCAGCAGCCTTCCCCGCGCCCCAGATACGCAGTATTTT.

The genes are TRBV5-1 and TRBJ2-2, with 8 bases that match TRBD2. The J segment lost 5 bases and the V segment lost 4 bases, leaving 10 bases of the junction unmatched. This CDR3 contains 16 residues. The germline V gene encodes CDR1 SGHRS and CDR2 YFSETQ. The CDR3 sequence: CASSRGGIFGTGELFF. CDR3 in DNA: TGCGCCAGCAGCCGCGGGGGGATCTTCGGGACCGGGGAGCTGTTTTTT.

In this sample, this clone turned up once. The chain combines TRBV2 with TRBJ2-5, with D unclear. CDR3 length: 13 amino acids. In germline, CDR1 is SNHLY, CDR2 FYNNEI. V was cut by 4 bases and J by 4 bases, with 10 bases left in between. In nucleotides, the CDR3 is TGTGCCAGCAGTGCAGAGACGTCAGAGACCCAGTACTTC. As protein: CASSAETSETQYF.

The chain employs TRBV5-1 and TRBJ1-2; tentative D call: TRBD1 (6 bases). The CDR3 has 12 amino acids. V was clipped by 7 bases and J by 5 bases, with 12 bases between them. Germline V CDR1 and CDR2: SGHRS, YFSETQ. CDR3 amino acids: CASGETGYGYTF. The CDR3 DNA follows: TGCGCCAGCGGCGAAACAGGGTATGGCTACACCTTC.

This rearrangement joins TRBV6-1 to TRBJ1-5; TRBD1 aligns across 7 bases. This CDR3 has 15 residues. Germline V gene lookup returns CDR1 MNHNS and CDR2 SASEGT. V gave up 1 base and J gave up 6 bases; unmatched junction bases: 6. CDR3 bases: TGTGCCAGCAGTGAAGTCGAGACAGGGTTTCAGCCCCAGCATTTT. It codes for CASSEVETGFQPQHF.

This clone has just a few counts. The chain's CDR3 is CASSPGQPGNTIYF. CDR3 sequence (DNA): TGCGCCAGCAGCCCCGGACAGCCGGGGAACACCATATATTTT. The chain links TRBV5-1 to TRBJ1-3; D may be TRBD1 (6 bases). The CDR3 consists of 14 residues. With 4 bases removed from V and 7 bases from J, the gap between germline ends came to 15 bases. CDR1 is SGHRS and CDR2 is YFSETQ in the germline V gene.

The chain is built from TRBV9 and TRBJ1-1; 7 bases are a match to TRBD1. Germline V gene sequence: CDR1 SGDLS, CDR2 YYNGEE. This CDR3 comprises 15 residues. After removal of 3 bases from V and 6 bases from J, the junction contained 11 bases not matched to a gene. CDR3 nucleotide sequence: TGTGCCAGCAGCGATAACAGGGGTAATGTTGCTGAAGCTTTCTTT. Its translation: CASSDNRGNVAEAFF.